One T cell receptor beta chain is described in this entry. The antigen it recognizes is unknown. No much larger clonotype is one base removed from it; base qualities were not supplied. Reading the label with the study, this specimen's treatment or condition is: allogeneic hematopoietic cell transplantation with graft depleted of TCRalphabeta T cells and CD19 B cells. TCRalphabeta/CD19-depleted allogeneic hematopoietic cell grafts were given to the transplant recipients, all of whom were children. The data are from a study of T-cell reconstitution after alpha-beta-depleted transplantation in children (dated by TCRdb to about 2016). In terms of the full investigation: Using TCR repertoire profiling, the study followed T-cell immune reconstitution in a quantitative way in children after TCRalphabeta/CD19-depleted allogeneic hematopoietic cell transplantation. What the authors observed across the whole study: About two months after transplant, the apparently early recovery of alphabetaT-cell counts reportedly depended on just several hundred clones that had expanded rapidly and came from non-depleted graft cells. The frequencies of hyperexpanded clones fell over the following months, and after one year, T-cell counts and TCRbeta diversity were mostly attributed to newly produced T cells. The high TCRbeta diversity at day 60 in some patients was ascribed to recipient T cells and intrathymic progenitors that had survived conditioning.

Library prep was done by PCR. Sequencer: Illumina HiSeq 2500. TCR libraries were prepared with molecular barcoding, using unique molecular identifiers to normalize TCRbeta repertoire quantification. In-frame beta chains were kept once TCRdb had trimmed the public reads at Q25 with fastp and called clones with MiXCR. Each CDR3 protein gets just one entry, which takes the most common genes and DNA from the rows behind it. This sample holds about 870,000 distinct CDR3 sequences; about 16% were observed only once. The ten largest clones add up to roughly 5% of the sample. Spanning cysteine to phenylalanine, the CDR3 consists of 16 amino acids. Only the CDR3 DNA stays, 48 bases, in frame from base 1. Reading the germline V gene gives CDR1 SGHVS and CDR2 FQNEAQ. V and J are truncated by 1 base and 2 bases respectively, leaving an intervening sequence of 15 bases.

This sequence originates from a male patient aged 10-17 years who had a stem cell transplant for acute lymphoblastic leukemia, so the T cells may come from the graft donor. This chain joins TRBV7-8 to TRBJ2-7; no D segment can be confidently identified. The sequences come from PBMCs, mostly from graft donor cells, collected 360 days after TCRalphabeta/CD19-depleted stem cell transplant. The DNA is TGTGCCAGCAGCTTAGGGTGGTCAGCCACCACCTACGAGCAGTACTTC. It translates to CASSLGWSATTYEQYF.